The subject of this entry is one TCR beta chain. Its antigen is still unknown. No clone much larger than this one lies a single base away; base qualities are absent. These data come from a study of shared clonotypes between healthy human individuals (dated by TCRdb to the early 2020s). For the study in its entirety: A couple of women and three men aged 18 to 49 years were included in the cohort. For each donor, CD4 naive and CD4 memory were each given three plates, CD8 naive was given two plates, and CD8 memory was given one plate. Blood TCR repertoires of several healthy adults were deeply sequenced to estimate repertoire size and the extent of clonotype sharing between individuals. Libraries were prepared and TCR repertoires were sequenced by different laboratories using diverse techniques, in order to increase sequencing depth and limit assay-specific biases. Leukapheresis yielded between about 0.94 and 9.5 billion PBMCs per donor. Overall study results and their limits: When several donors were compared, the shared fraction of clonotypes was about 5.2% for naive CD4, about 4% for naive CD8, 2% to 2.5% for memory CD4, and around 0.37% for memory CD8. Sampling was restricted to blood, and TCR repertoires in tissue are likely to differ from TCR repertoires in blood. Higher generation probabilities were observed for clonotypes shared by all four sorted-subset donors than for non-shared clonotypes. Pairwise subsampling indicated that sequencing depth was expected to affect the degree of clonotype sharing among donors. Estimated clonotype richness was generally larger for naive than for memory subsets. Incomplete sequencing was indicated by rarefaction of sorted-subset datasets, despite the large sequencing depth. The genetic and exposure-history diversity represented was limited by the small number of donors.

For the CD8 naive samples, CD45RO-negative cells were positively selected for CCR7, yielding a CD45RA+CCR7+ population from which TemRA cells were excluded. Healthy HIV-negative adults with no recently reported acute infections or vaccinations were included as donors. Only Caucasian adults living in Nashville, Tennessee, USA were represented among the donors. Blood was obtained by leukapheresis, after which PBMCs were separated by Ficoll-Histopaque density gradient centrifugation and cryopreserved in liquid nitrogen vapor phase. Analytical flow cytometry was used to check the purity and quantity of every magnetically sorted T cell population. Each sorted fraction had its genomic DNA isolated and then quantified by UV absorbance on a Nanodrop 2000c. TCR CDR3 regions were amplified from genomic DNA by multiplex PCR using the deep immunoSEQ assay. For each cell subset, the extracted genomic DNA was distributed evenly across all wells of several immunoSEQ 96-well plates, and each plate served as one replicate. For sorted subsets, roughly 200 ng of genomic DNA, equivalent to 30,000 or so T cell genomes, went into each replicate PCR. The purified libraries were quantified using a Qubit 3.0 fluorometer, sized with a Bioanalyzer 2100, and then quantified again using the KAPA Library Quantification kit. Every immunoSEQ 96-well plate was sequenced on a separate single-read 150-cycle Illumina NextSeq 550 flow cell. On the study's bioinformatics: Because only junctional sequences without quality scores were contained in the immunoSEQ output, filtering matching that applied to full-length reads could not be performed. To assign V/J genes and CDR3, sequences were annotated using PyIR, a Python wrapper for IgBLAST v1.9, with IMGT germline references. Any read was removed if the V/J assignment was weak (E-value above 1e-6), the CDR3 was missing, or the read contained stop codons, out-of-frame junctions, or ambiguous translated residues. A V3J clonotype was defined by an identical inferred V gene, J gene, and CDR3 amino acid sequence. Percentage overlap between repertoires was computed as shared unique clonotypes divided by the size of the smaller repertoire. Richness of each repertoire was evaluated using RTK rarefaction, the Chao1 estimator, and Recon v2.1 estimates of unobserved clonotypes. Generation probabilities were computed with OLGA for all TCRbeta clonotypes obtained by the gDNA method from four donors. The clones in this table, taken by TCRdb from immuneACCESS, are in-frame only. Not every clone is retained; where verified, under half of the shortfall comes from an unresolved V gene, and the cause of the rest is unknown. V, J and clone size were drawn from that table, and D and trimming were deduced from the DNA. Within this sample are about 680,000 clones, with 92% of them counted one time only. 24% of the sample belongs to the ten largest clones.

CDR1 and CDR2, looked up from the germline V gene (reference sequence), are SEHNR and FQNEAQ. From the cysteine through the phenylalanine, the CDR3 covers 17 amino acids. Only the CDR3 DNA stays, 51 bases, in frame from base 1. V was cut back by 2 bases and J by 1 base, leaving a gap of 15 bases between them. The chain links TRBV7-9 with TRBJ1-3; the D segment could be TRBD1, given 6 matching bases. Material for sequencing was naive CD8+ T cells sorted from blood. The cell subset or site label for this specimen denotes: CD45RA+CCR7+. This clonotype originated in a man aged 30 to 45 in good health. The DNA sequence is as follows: TGTGCCAGCAGCTTAAGGGACATCCCATCTTCTGGAAACACCATATATTTT. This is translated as CASSLRDIPSSGNTIYF. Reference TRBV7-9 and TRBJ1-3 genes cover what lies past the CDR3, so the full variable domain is DTGVSQNPRHKITKRGQNVTFRCDPISEHNRLYWYRQTLGQGPEFLTYFQNEAQLEKSRLLSDRFSAERPKGSFSTLEIQRTEQGDSAMYLCASSLRDIPSSGNTIYFGEGSWLTVV.